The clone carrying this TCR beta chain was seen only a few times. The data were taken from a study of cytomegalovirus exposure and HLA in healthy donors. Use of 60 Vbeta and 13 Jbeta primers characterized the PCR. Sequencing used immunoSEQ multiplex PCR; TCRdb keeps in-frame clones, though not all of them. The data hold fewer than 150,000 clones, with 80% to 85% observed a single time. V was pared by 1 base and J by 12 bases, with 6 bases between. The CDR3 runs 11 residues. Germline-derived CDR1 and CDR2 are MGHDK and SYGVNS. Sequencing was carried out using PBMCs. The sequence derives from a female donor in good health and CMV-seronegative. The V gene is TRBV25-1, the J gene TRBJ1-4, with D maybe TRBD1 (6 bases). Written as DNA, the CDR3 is TGTGCCAGCAGTGAATCAGGGGAACTGTTTTTT. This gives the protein CASSESGELFF.